The 23 T cell receptor beta chains presented below share a single source sample, sequenced in a study of shared clonotypes between healthy human individuals. The data were produced by immunoSEQ multiplex PCR, yet TCRdb's version contains in-frame clones alone and is incomplete. This table holds roughly 570,000 clones, 98% found once. As defined, naive CD8 cells were CD45RO-negative and positively selected for CCR7, with terminally differentiated effector memory CD45RA+ cells excluded. The specimen sequenced was naive CD8+ T cells sorted from blood. Receptors originate from a man in his thirties or forties in good health.

The gene calls are TRBV18 and TRBJ2-7; TRBD1 or TRBD2 may be the D gene (5 bases each). V gave up 3 bases and J gave up 2 bases, with 14 bases separating them. This CDR3 is 15 amino acids long. In germline, CDR1 is KGHSH, CDR2 LQKENI. In DNA, the CDR3 is TGTGCCAGCTCACCTAGGGGACGAGTGACCTACGAGCAGTACTTC. This sequence encodes CASSPRGRVTYEQYF.

The gene calls are TRBV29-1 and TRBJ2-5; tentatively, D is TRBD2 (5 bases). CDR1 SQVTM and CDR2 ANQGSEA come from the germline V gene. The CDR3 spans 14 residues. The germline V and J ends were trimmed by 3 bases and 9 bases, with 20 bases remaining between them. The CDR3 spells CSVDLNRGNVAQYF. The CDR3 coding sequence is TGCAGCGTTGACCTCAACCGGGGAAATGTGGCCCAGTACTTC.

The chain combines TRBV29-1 with TRBJ1-2, with D perhaps TRBD1 (5 bases). Germline assignment: CDR1 SQVTM and CDR2 ANQGSEA. V lost 4 bases to trimming and J lost 6 bases, with 15 bases between them. CDR3 length: 13 amino acids. DNA for the CDR3: TGCAGCGTTGGAGGGGAGGGTATTGATGGCTACACCTTC. It specifies CSVGGEGIDGYTF. The complete variable domain, with remaining parts taken from reference TRBV29-1 and TRBJ1-2, reads SAVISQKPSRDICQRGTSLTIQCQVDSQVTMMFWYRQQPGQSLTLIATANQGSEATYESGFVIDKFPISRPNLTFSTLTVSNMSPEDSSIYLCSVGGEGIDGYTFGSGTRLTVV.

The chain couples TRBV13 to TRBJ2-2; D not resolved. Germline V gene data show CDR1 as PRHDT and CDR2 as FYEKMQ (reference sequence). Trimming pared 5 bases from V and 3 bases from J, leaving 4 bases between. The CDR3 contains 12 residues. The CDR3 DNA reads TGTGCCAGCAGCGGAGACACCGGGGAGCTGTTTTTT. It codes for CASSGDTGELFF. The whole variable domain, filled in from reference TRBV13 and TRBJ2-2, reads AAGVIQSPRHLIKEKRETATLKCYPIPRHDTVYWYQQGPGQDPQFLISFYEKMQSDKGSIPDRFSAQQFSDYHSELNMSSLELGDSALYFCASSGDTGELFFGEGSRLTVL.

The J gene is TRBJ2-2, the V gene TRBV7-2, with 7 nucleotides matching TRBD2. The V gene end was trimmed by 1 base and the J gene end by 6 bases; junction bases not matched to a gene: 5. The CDR3 length is 15 residues. Germline assignment: CDR1 SGHTA and CDR2 FQGNSA. CDR3 amino acids: CASSLGAGDAGELFF. CDR3 nucleotide sequence: TGTGCCAGCAGCTTAGGGGCGGGAGACGCCGGGGAGCTGTTTTTT.

The V gene is TRBV7-8, the J gene TRBJ2-7; 8 bases are shared with TRBD1. V dropped 0 bases and J dropped 3; count of bases not matched to a gene: 4. Per germline, CDR1 SGHVS and CDR2 FQNEAQ. The length of the CDR3 is 15 residues. CDR3 sequence reads: CASSLATGAGYEQYF. The CDR3 DNA reads TGTGCCAGCAGCTTAGCGACAGGGGCAGGCTACGAGCAGTACTTC.

The chain has TRBV23-1 and TRBJ2-3, with D maybe TRBD2 (5 bases). TRBV23-1 is marked as an open reading frame, function uncertain. CDR3 size: 14 residues. Trimming removed 4 bases at V and 3 bases at J, with 11 bases between. The CDR3 loop is CASSPRTPTDTQYF. For the CDR3, the DNA is TGCGCCAGCAGTCCCCGGACTCCAACAGATACGCAGTATTTT.

This clone showed up just once. The chain recombines TRBV27 with TRBJ2-3; a weak D match, TRBD2 (6 bases). The CDR3 has 14 residues. The germline CDR1 and CDR2 sequences are MNHEY and SMNVEV (reference sequence). Trimming cost V 3 bases and J 5 bases, with 12 bases left between them. The CDR3 region is CASSFGGERDTQYF. In nucleotides, the CDR3 is TGTGCCAGCAGTTTTGGCGGGGAGAGAGATACGCAGTATTTT.

This chain connects TRBV19 to TRBJ2-2; D is unclear. Germline V lookup: CDR1 LNHDA, CDR2 SQIVND (reference sequence). Trimming shortened V by 1 base and J by 2 bases, and 5 bases separated the two germline ends. CDR3 length equals 14 residues. Here the CDR3 reads CASSIGGNTGELFF. The CDR3 DNA sequence: TGTGCCAGTAGTATAGGCGGAAACACCGGGGAGCTGTTTTTT.

On this clone itself: A read error may account for a junction end that differs from germline. The genes are TRBV7-9 and TRBJ2-7; possibly TRBD1 for D (6 bases). The CDR3 is 12 residues long. Germline V CDR1 and CDR2: SEHNR, FQNEAQ (reference sequence). The CDR3 DNA reads TGTGCCGCGAGTGGGGGCTCCTCCGAGCAGTACTTC. Translation: CAASGGSSEQYF.

In this sample, this clone turned up a few times. V usage is TRBV11-2 and J usage is TRBJ2-2; TRBD1 matches 7 bases. Trimming at V came to 9 bases and at J to 6 bases, leaving 10 bases not matched to a gene. This CDR3 comprises 14 residues. Germline V gene sequence: CDR1 SGHAT, CDR2 FQNNGV. The CDR3 spells CASLWTGGPGELFF. CDR3 in DNA: TGTGCCAGTCTCTGGACAGGAGGTCCCGGGGAGCTGTTTTTT.

In DNA form, the CDR3 reads TGTGCCAGCAGCGTATACGGGGGCGACTACGAGCAGTACTTC. It specifies CASSVYGGDYEQYF. The genes are TRBV9 and TRBJ2-7, with D perhaps matching TRBD1 or TRBD2 (6 bases each). The CDR3 consists of 14 residues. The V end was cut by 1 base, the J end by 3 bases, with 11 bases between. CDR1 SGDLS and CDR2 YYNGEE come from the germline V gene.

The chain employs TRBV19 and TRBJ2-1, with 9 bases that match TRBD2. CDR1 LNHDA and CDR2 SQIVND come from the germline V gene (reference sequence). V gave up 3 bases and J gave up 3 bases; unmatched junction bases: 0. The length of the CDR3 is 14 residues. CDR3 in amino acids: CASSMTSGYNEQFF. The CDR3 region has the DNA TGTGCCAGTAGTATGACTAGCGGCTACAATGAGCAGTTCTTC.

The chain employs TRBV7-6 and TRBJ2-3, with D maybe TRBD2 (7 bases). The CDR3 is 16 amino acids. Germline lookup yields CDR1 SGHVS and CDR2 FNYEAQ. V was pared by 1 base and J by 0 bases, with 11 bases between. In DNA, the CDR3 is TGTGCCAGCAGCTTAGTGGCGGGGGCTAGCACAGATACGCAGTATTTT. Its translation is CASSLVAGASTDTQYF.

V and J are TRBV27 and TRBJ2-5; 13 bases agree with TRBD2. The J segment lost 7 bases and the V segment lost 5 bases, leaving 10 bases of the junction unmatched. The CDR3 runs to 16 residues. From germline, CDR1 is MNHEY and CDR2 SMNVEV (reference sequence). The DNA of the CDR3 is TGTGCCAGCAGTGCCGGACTAGCGGGAGCATTTGGGACCCAGTACTTC. Protein: CASSAGLAGAFGTQYF.

J is TRBJ2-1 and V is TRBV9; D remains ambiguous. The germline CDR1 and CDR2 sequences are SGDLS and YYNGEE. V lost 4 bases, J lost 1 base, and 12 bases lay in between. The CDR3 runs to 15 residues. The CDR3 coding sequence is TGTGCCAGCAGCTCCCTAGGGAATTCCTACAATGAGCAGTTCTTC. This gives the protein CASSSLGNSYNEQFF.

This chain uses TRBV11-2 with TRBJ2-5; tentative D call: TRBD1 (6 bases). This CDR3 contains 14 residues. Trimming shortened V by 4 bases and J by 2 bases, and 11 bases separated the two germline ends. The germline V gene has CDR1 SGHAT and CDR2 FQNNGV. The CDR3 loop reads CASSSTGFQETQYF. The CDR3 DNA follows: TGTGCCAGCAGCTCCACAGGGTTTCAAGAGACCCAGTACTTC.

The V and J genes are TRBV6-5 and TRBJ1-2, with 7 bases identical to TRBD1. CDR3 length equals 12 residues. Germline CDR1 is MNHEY and CDR2 is SVGAGI. Trimming at V came to 5 bases and at J to 5 bases, leaving 2 bases not matched to a gene. Written as DNA, the CDR3 is TGTGCCAGCAGTCCGACAGGGTATGGCTACACCTTC. As protein: CASSPTGYGYTF.

The J gene is TRBJ1-2, the V gene TRBV5-1; unclear D gene. Germline V lookup: CDR1 SGHRS, CDR2 YFSETQ. Trimming cost V 0 bases and J 1 base, with 4 bases left between them. The CDR3 is 13 amino acids. CDR3 protein: CASSLEDNYGYTF. CDR3 in DNA: TGCGCCAGCAGCTTGGAGGATAACTATGGCTACACCTTC.

V gene TRBV7-9 combines with J gene TRBJ2-7; D remains ambiguous. CDR1 SEHNR and CDR2 FQNEAQ come from the germline V gene (reference sequence). The CDR3 runs 13 residues. The V and J ends lost 2 bases and 6 bases respectively, with 11 bases between them. CDR3 coding DNA: TGTGCCAGCAGCTTAACCGAGCGCCCCGAGCAGTACTTC. Translating gives CASSLTERPEQYF.

The chain couples TRBV27 to TRBJ2-1; D may be TRBD1 (5 bases). This CDR3 has 14 amino acids. The germline V gene encodes CDR1 MNHEY and CDR2 SMNVEV (reference sequence). V lost 5 bases and J lost 4, with 12 bases in between. The CDR3 region is CASSPLTEYNEQFF. CDR3 bases: TGTGCCAGCAGTCCACTGACAGAGTACAATGAGCAGTTCTTC.

This chain joins TRBV5-5 and TRBJ2-7, with 13 bases identical to TRBD2. The germline V gene encodes CDR1 SGHKS and CDR2 YYEKEE (reference sequence). The CDR3 is 17 amino acids. Losses at the gene ends were 4 bases for V and 3 bases for J; bases not matched to a gene: 10. The CDR3 reads CASSKGLAGPKFYEQYF. CDR3 DNA: TGTGCCAGCAGCAAGGGACTAGCGGGACCCAAGTTCTACGAGCAGTACTTC.

This rearrangement joins TRBV5-5 to TRBJ2-1; D is perhaps TRBD1 (5 bases). Deletions cut 0 bases from V and 8 bases from J, with 6 bases between. Per germline, CDR1 SGHKS and CDR2 YYEKEE (reference sequence). CDR3 length equals 12 residues. The CDR3 region has the DNA TGTGCCAGCAGCTTGGCCAGGGATGAGCAGTTCTTC. This translates into CASSLARDEQFF.